The entry below gives a single T cell receptor beta chain sequence along with its context. Its cognate antigen is unknown. These data come from a study of cytomegalovirus exposure and HLA in healthy donors. Study-wide points: Cytomegalovirus status was reportedly diagnosed by the classifier with high sensitivity and specificity.

TCRdb keeps only in-frame clones here, not all; method: immunoSEQ multiplex PCR. There are around 150,000 clones in the sample; around nine tenths occur only once, and about 9.4% lies in the top ten. The CDR3 runs to 14 residues. The germline V and J ends were trimmed by 2 bases and 4 bases, with 9 bases remaining between them. Germline V lookup: CDR1 SGHTA, CDR2 FQGNSA. The chain is built from TRBV7-2 and TRBJ1-5; unclear D gene. This sequence was found in a young woman in good health and CMV-seropositive. Sequencing was performed on PBMCs. This CDR3 is CASSLFPENQPQHF. The CDR3 nucleotides read TGTGCCAGCAGCTTATTCCCGGAGAATCAGCCCCAGCATTTT. Supplemented by reference TRBV7-2 and TRBJ1-5, the full variable domain reads GAGVSQSPSNKVTEKGKDVELRCDPISGHTALYWYRQSLGQGLEFLIYFQGNSAPDKSGLPSDRFSAERTGGSVSTLTIQRTQQEDSAVYLCASSLFPENQPQHFGDGTRLSIL.